This is a list of T cell receptor beta chains from one sample in a study of CD8 T cells in Susac syndrome. MiXCR was run by TCRdb on the immunoSEQ multiplex PCR reads, yielding one entry per CDR3 protein. Of approximately 280,000 distinct CDR3 sequences in the sample, 70% to 90% are singletons; the top ten hold about 0.11%. Specimen: CD8+ T cells from PBMCs. The receptors were gathered from a human donor with multiple sclerosis. The CDR3 runs from the conserved cysteine through the conserved F or W. The D gene is left open where the match is weak. The size entry is marked missing in some rows and otherwise reads once, few, many or a size class.

abundance | d_gene | j_gene | v_gene | CDR3aa | CDR3nt
- | TRBD2 | TRBJ2-7 | TRBV4-2 | CASSQPGEGSSYEQYF | TGTGCCAGCAGCCAGCCTGGGGAGGGGAGCTCCTACGAGCAGTACTTC
once | - | TRBJ2-3 | TRBV9 | CASDSTTDTQYF | TGTGCCAGCGACTCGACTACAGATACGCAGTATTTT
few | TRBD1 | TRBJ2-3 | TRBV6-5 | CASSYAGTADTQYF | TGTGCCAGCAGTTACGCCGGGACAGCAGATACGCAGTATTTT
few | TRBD2 | TRBJ2-7 | TRBV7-9 | CASSSPSGRSADEQYF | TGTGCCAGCAGCTCCCCTAGCGGGAGAAGCGCGGACGAGCAGTACTTC
once | - | TRBJ1-1 | TRBV27 | CASSPGDLNTEAFF | TGTGCCAGCAGTCCGGGGGACTTAAACACTGAAGCTTTCTTT
- | - | TRBJ1-6 | TRBV2 | CASSVRRDNSPLHF | TGTGCCAGCAGTGTACGGAGGGATAATTCACCCCTCCACTTT
- | - | TRBJ1-1 | TRBV7-2 | CASSLIGPHSEAFF | TGTGCCAGCAGCCTGATCGGGCCCCATTCTGAAGCTTTCTTT
- | - | TRBJ1-1 | TRBV6-1 | CASSEAVGSGDLNTEAFF | TGTGCCAGCAGTGAAGCGGTGGGGTCCGGGGATTTGAACACTGAAGCTTTCTTT
- | TRBD1 | TRBJ2-7 | TRBV30 | CAWSIPFRGLSSYEQYF | TGTGCCTGGAGTATACCCTTCAGGGGGCTGAGCTCCTACGAGCAGTACTTC
- | TRBD2 | TRBJ2-1 | TRBV9 | CASSPRTSGIVNEQFF | TGTGCCAGCAGCCCCCGGACTAGCGGAATTGTCAATGAGCAGTTCTTC
- | TRBD2 | TRBJ2-1 | TRBV13 | CASSLALTVIAGKGGEQFF | TGTGCCAGCAGCTTAGCCCTCACGGTTATAGCGGGAAAGGGTGGTGAGCAGTTCTTC
- | - | TRBJ2-7 | TRBV7-9 | CASSQDFTTSYEQYF | TGTGCCAGCAGCCAGGACTTTACTACCTCCTACGAGCAGTACTTC
- | - | TRBJ2-2 | TRBV7-6 | CASSLVPRGVRSAGELFF | TGTGCCAGCAGCTTAGTCCCCCGCGGGGTTCGGTCGGCCGGGGAGCTGTTTTTT
- | TRBD2 | TRBJ2-7 | TRBV15 | CAISRDSGSSYEQYF | TGTGCCATCAGCAGAGACAGCGGGAGTTCCTACGAGCAGTACTTC
- | TRBD2 | TRBJ2-3 | TRBV12-3/TRBV12-4 | CASNSSSGRSTDTQYF | TGTGCCAGCAATTCCTCCAGCGGGAGGAGCACAGATACGCAGTATTTT
- | TRBD2 | TRBJ2-1 | TRBV7-9 | CASSSSGRAGNEQFF | TGTGCCAGCAGCTCTAGCGGGAGGGCCGGAAATGAGCAGTTCTTC
- | TRBD1 | TRBJ1-5 | TRBV7-9 | CASSLGDRPQHF | TGTGCCAGCAGCTTAGGGGACAGGCCCCAGCATTTT
- | - | TRBJ2-7 | TRBV27 | CASTTFASGYEQYF | TGTGCCAGCACCACATTCGCTTCGGGGTACGAGCAGTACTTC
- | TRBD2 | TRBJ2-1 | TRBV6-2/TRBV6-3 | CASTSGTSFPNEQFF | TGTGCCAGCACCTCCGGGACTAGCTTTCCCAATGAGCAGTTCTTC
- | TRBD2 | TRBJ2-1 | TRBV9 | CASSAGTSGTYNEQFF | TGTGCCAGCAGCGCCGGGACTAGCGGGACTTACAATGAGCAGTTCTTC
- | TRBD2 | TRBJ2-5 | TRBV27 | CASSQTSGSSKTQYF | TGTGCCAGCTCTCAGACTAGCGGGAGCTCGAAGACCCAGTACTTC
- | - | TRBJ1-2 | TRBV7-6 | CASSLEGVLYGYTF | TGTGCCAGCAGCTTAGAAGGGGTTCTTTATGGCTACACCTTC
- | - | TRBJ2-7 | TRBV2 | CASSEERREQYF | TGTGCCAGCAGTGAAGAGCGGAGGGAGCAGTACTTC
- | - | TRBJ1-1 | TRBV28 | CASSLMGGAEAFF | TGTGCCAGCAGTCTGATGGGGGGGGCTGAAGCTTTCTTT
- | - | TRBJ1-2 | TRBV18 | CASSPHKVIYGYTF | TGTGCCAGCTCTCCCCACAAGGTGATCTATGGCTACACCTTC
- | - | TRBJ1-1 | TRBV20-1 | CSASSTGLSGGAFF | TGCAGTGCTAGTTCTACAGGTCTGTCGGGGGGAGCTTTCTTT
- | - | TRBJ2-7 | TRBV28 | CASSLGVGNDYEQYF | TGTGCCAGCAGTTTGGGGGTAGGCAACGACTACGAGCAGTACTTC
- | - | TRBJ1-1 | TRBV9 | CASSVEGGHTEAFF | TGTGCCAGCAGCGTAGAGGGGGGTCACACTGAAGCTTTCTTT
- | - | TRBJ2-7 | TRBV9 | CASSAGRLAYEQYF | TGTGCCAGCAGCGCGGGGCGGCTCGCCTACGAGCAGTATTTC
- | - | TRBJ2-5 | TRBV27 | CASSLGVGWETQYF | TGTGCCAGCAGTTTGGGGGTTGGTTGGGAGACCCAGTACTTC
- | TRBD2 | TRBJ2-1 | TRBV15 | CATSRDQFHREGYNEQFF | TGTGCCACCAGCAGAGATCAGTTCCATCGGGAGGGCTACAATGAGCAGTTCTTC
- | - | TRBJ2-3 | TRBV6-1 | CASSPIEVDTQYF | TGTGCCAGCAGTCCGATAGAGGTGGATACGCAGTATTTT
once | - | TRBJ2-1 | TRBV29-1 | CSADPGPGYNEQFF | TGCAGCGCTGACCCGGGACCGGGTTACAATGAGCAGTTCTTC
- | - | TRBJ2-7 | TRBV5-1 | CASSLGEVSYEQYF | TGCGCCAGCAGCTTGGGAGAAGTGAGCTACGAGCAGTACTTC
- | - | TRBJ1-5 | TRBV27 | CASSPIGAGSSNQPQHF | TGTGCCAGCAGCCCGATTGGGGCAGGATCCTCCAATCAGCCCCAGCATTTT
- | TRBD2 | TRBJ2-1 | TRBV9 | CASSDGTNSYNEQFF | TGTGCCAGCAGCGACGGGACTAACTCCTACAATGAGCAGTTCTTC
- | - | TRBJ2-7 | TRBV28 | CASRRAQTYEQYF | TGTGCCAGCAGACGGGCCCAAACCTACGAGCAGTACTTC
- | TRBD2 | TRBJ2-7 | TRBV20-1 | CSAEELAGDVYEQYF | TGCAGTGCCGAAGAATTAGCGGGAGATGTCTACGAGCAGTACTTC
- | TRBD1 | TRBJ2-7 | TRBV27 | CASSLSRTGVYEQYF | TGTGCCAGCAGTTTATCAAGGACAGGAGTCTACGAGCAGTACTTC
once | - | TRBJ1-5 | TRBV20-1 | CSARDGGSQPQHF | TGCAGTGCTAGAGATGGGGGGTCGCAGCCCCAGCATTTT
- | - | TRBJ2-1 | TRBV28 | CASSPRTEITVYNEQFF | TGTGCCAGCAGTCCTCGGACAGAAATCACCGTTTACAATGAGCAGTTCTTC
- | - | TRBJ1-1 | TRBV28 | CASSSPITSEAFF | TGTGCCAGCAGTTCCCCTATAACTTCTGAAGCTTTCTTT
- | TRBD1 | TRBJ2-7 | TRBV6-1 | CASITGVAQYF | TGTGCCAGCATCACAGGGGTGGCGCAGTACTTC
- | - | TRBJ2-7 | TRBV5-1 | CASSFLREQYF | TGCGCCAGCAGCTTCTTACGCGAGCAGTACTTC
- | - | TRBJ1-1 | TRBV7-8 | CASSLVARPGTEAFF | TGTGCCAGCAGCTTAGTCGCCAGGCCGGGGACTGAAGCTTTCTTT
- | TRBD1 | TRBJ2-3 | TRBV9 | CASSNRGGTQYF | TGTGCCAGCAGCAACAGGGGCGGTACGCAGTATTTT
- | - | TRBJ2-2 | TRBV29-1 | CSVLRPTGELFF | TGCAGCGTCCTCCGTCCCACCGGGGAGCTGTTTTTT
- | - | TRBJ1-1 | TRBV6-5 | CASSYWEDLRGTEAFF | TGTGCCAGCAGTTACTGGGAGGACCTCCGAGGCACTGAAGCTTTCTTT
- | TRBD2 | TRBJ2-1 | TRBV7-6 | CASSLGQTAGGSYNEQFF | TGTGCCAGCAGCTTAGGGCAGACAGCGGGAGGCAGCTACAATGAGCAGTTCTTC
few | TRBD1 | TRBJ1-1 | TRBV5-4 | CASSRQGTEAFF | TGTGCCAGCAGCAGACAGGGCACTGAAGCTTTCTTT
- | - | TRBJ2-7 | TRBV19 | CASSPRRGSSYEQYF | TGTGCCAGTAGTCCCCGACGGGGAAGCTCCTACGAGCAGTACTTC
- | - | TRBJ2-2 | TRBV7-6 | CASSYGPRGLFF | TGTGCCAGCAGCTACGGACCCCGAGGGCTGTTTTTT
- | TRBD1 | TRBJ1-1 | TRBV13 | CASSSRDRGAEAFF | TGTGCCAGCAGCAGCCGGGACAGGGGCGCTGAAGCTTTCTTT
- | - | TRBJ1-5 | TRBV28 | CASSALNNQPQHF | TGTGCCAGCAGCGCCCTAAACAATCAGCCCCAGCATTTT
- | - | TRBJ2-2 | TRBV9 | CASSVGGSGELFF | TGTGCCAGCAGCGTGGGGGGATCCGGGGAGCTGTTTTTT